This T cell receptor (beta chain) was captured by sequencing in a study of spatial heterogeneity in lung cancer. General study findings and limits: One measure, the expanded intratumoral alpha and beta TCR count, tracked tumor mutation counts.

The time point here: sample taken at primary tumor resection. Via MiXCR, TCRdb re-called the 5' RACE reads, giving one row per CDR3 protein. The sample comprises 14,000 or so distinct CDR3 sequences, 4.7% of which are singletons, and approximately 20% rests with the top ten. Germline V gene lookup returns CDR1 GTSNPN and CDR2 SVGIG (reference sequence). This CDR3 has 16 amino acids. V shed 4 bases and J shed 3 bases, with 22 bases lying between them. This clonotype appeared many times. The antigen is undetermined. The sequences come from lung tumor tissue, collected at surgery. This sequence joins TRBV30 and TRBJ2-7; maybe TRBD1 (5 bases). This clonotype was obtained from a female donor with early-stage non-small cell lung cancer. CDR3 sequence (DNA): TGTGCCTGGACGGTTTACCTACAGGTTACTCGCTACGAGCAGTACTTC. Amino acid sequence: CAWTVYLQVTRYEQYF.